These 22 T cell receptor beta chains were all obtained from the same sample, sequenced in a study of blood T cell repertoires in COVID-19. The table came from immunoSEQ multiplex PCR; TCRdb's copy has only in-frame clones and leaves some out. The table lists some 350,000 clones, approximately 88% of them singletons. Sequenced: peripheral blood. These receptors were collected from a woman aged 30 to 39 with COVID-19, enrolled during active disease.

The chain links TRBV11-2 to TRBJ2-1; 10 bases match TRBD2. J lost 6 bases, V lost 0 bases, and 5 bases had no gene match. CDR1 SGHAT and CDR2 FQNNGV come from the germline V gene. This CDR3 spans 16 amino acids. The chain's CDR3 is CASSLDVSGGANEQFF. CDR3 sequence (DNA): TGTGCCAGCAGCTTAGATGTAAGCGGGGGGGCCAATGAGCAGTTCTTC.

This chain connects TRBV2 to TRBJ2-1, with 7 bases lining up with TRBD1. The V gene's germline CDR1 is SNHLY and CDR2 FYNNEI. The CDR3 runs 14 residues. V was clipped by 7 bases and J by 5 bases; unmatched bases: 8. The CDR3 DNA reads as TGTGCCAGCAAGACAGGGTGGTCCAACAATGAGCAGTTCTTC. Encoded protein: CASKTGWSNNEQFF.

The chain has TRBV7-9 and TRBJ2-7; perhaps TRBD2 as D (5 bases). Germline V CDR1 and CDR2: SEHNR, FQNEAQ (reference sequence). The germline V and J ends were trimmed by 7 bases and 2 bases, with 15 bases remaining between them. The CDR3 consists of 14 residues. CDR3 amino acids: CASTSGVTPYEQYF. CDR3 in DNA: TGTGCCAGCACCTCCGGGGTAACGCCCTACGAGCAGTACTTC.

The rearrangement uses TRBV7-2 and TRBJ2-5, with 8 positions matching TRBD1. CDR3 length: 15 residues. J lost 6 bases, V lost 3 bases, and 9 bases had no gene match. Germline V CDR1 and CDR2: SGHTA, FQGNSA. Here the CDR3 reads CASSFGIGQGQTQYF. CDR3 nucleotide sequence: TGTGCCAGCAGCTTTGGAATAGGACAGGGCCAGACCCAGTACTTC.

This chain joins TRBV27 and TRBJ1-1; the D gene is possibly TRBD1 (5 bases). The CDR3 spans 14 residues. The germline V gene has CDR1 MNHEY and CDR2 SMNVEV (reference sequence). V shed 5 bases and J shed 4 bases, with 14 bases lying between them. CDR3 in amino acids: CASSTPGWGTEAFF. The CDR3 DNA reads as TGTGCCAGCAGTACACCAGGGTGGGGCACTGAAGCTTTCTTT.

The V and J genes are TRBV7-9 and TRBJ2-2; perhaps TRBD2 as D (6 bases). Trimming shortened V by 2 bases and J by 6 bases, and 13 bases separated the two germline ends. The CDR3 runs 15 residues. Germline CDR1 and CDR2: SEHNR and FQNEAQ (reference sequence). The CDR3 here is CASSLRAREAGELFF. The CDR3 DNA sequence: TGTGCCAGCAGCTTACGTGCCAGGGAGGCCGGGGAGCTGTTTTTT.

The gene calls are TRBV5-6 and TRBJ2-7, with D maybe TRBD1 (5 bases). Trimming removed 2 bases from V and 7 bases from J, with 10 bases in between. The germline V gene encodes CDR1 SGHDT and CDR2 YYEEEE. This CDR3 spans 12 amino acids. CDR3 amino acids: CASSFRAGEQYF. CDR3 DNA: TGTGCCAGCAGCTTCAGGGCAGGTGAGCAGTACTTC.

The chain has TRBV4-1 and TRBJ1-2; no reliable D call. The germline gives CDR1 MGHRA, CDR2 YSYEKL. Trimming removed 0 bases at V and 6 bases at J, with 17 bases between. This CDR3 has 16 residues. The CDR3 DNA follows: TGCGCCAGCAGCCAAGAGATTACCCCCACTACTCATGGCTACACCTTC. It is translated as CASSQEITPTTHGYTF.

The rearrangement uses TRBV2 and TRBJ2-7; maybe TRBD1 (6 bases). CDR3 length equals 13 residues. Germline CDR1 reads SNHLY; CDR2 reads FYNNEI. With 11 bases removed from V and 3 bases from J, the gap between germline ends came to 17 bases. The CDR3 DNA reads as TGTGCCGGCCTAGGGGGTGGGCTCTACGAGCAGTACTTC. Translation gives CAGLGGGLYEQYF.

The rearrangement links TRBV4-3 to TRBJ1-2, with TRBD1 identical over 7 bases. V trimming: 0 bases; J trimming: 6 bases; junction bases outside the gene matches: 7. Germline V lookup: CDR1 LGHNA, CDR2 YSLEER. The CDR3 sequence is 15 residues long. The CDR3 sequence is CASSQEPGTDNGYTF. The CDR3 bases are TGCGCCAGCAGCCAAGAACCCGGGACAGACAATGGCTACACCTTC.

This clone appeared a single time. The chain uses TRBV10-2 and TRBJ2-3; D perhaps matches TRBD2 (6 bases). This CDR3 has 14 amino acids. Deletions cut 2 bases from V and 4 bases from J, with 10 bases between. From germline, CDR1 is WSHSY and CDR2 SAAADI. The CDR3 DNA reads TGCGCCAGCAGTGAGGGGGGGTCGGCAGATACGCAGTATTTT. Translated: CASSEGGSADTQYF.

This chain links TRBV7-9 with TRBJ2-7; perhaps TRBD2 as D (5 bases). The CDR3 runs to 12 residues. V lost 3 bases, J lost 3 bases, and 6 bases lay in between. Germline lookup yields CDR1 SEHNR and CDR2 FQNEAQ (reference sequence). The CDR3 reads CASSFEGYEQYF. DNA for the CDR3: TGTGCCAGCAGCTTTGAGGGCTACGAGCAGTACTTC.

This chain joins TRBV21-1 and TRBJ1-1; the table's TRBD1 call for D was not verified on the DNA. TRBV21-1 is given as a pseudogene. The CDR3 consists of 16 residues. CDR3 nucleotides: TGTGCCAGCAGCAAAGGGATGACAGTCCTATACACTGAAGCTTTCTTT. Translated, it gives CASSKGMTVLYTEAFF.

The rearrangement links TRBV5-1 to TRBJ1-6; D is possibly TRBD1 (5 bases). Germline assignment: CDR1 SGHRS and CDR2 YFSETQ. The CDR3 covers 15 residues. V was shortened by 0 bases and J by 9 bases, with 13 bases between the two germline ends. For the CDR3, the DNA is TGCGCCAGCAGCTTGGGAGGACACTCCGGTTCACCCCTCCACTTT. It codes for CASSLGGHSGSPLHF.

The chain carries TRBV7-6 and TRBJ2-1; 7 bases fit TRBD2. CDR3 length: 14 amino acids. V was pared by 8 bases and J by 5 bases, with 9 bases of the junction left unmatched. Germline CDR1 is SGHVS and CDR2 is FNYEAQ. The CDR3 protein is CASGQERDHNEQFF. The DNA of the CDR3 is TGTGCCAGCGGGCAGGAGCGGGACCACAATGAGCAGTTCTTC.

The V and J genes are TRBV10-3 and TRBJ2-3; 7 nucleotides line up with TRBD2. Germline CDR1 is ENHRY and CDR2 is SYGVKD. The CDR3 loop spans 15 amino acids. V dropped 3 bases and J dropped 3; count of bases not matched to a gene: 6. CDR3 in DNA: TGTGCCATCAGTGACTCGGGGGGTAGTACAGATACGCAGTATTTT. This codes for CAISDSGGSTDTQYF.

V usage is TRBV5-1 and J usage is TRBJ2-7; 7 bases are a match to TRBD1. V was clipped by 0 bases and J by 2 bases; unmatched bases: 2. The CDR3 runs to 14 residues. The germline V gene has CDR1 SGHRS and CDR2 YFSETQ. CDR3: CASSLEQGTYEQYF. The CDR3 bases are TGCGCCAGCAGCTTGGAACAGGGGACCTACGAGCAGTACTTC.

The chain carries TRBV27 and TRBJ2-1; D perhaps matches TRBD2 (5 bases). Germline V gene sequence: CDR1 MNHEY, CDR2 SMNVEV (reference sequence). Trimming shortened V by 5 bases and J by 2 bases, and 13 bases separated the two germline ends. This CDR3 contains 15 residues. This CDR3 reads CASSPRARAYNEQFF. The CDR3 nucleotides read TGTGCCAGCAGTCCTAGGGCGAGGGCCTACAATGAGCAGTTCTTC.

CDR3 sequence: CASSPSPGLTYEQYF. CDR3 coding DNA: TGTGCCAGCAGTCCCTCGCCGGGGTTAACCTACGAGCAGTACTTC. V is TRBV7-9 and J is TRBJ2-7, with D perhaps TRBD2 (5 bases). The germline V gene has CDR1 SEHNR and CDR2 FQNEAQ (reference sequence). This CDR3 is built from 15 residues. Trimming removed 6 bases at V and 2 bases at J, with 17 bases between.

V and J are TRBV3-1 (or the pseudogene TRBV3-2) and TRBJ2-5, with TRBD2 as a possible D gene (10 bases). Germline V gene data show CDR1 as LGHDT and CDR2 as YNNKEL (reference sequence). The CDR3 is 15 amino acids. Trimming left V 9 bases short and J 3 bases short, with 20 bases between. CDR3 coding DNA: TGTGCCAGTAATCTAGCGGGGGACAGGGAAGAGACCCAGTACTTC. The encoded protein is CASNLAGDREETQYF.

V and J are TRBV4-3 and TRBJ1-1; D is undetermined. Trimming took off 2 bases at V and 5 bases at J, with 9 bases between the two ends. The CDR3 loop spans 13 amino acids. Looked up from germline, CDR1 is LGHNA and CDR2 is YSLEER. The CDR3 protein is CASSQRGETEAFF. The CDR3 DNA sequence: TGCGCCAGCAGCCAACGCGGGGAGACTGAAGCTTTCTTT.

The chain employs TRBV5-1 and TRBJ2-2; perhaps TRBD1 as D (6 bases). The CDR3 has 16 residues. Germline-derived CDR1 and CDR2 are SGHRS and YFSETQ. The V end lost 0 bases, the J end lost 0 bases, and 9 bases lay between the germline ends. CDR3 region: CASSLVNRANTGELFF. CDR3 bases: TGCGCCAGCAGCTTGGTTAACAGGGCGAACACCGGGGAGCTGTTTTTT.